Sequencing of this T cell receptor beta chain was carried out in a study of cytotoxic CD8 clonotypes in ibrutinib-treated CLL (dated by TCRdb to the early 2020s). Concerning the study at large: The cohort was composed of 11 relapsed/refractory and roughly 14 treatment-naive patients; IGHV unmutated status was identified in around 17 patients. Partial responses were observed in some 24 patients and complete responses in 2; after a median follow-up of 68 months, remission was maintained in around 14 patients and progression was observed in 12. The response samples were drawn at a median of approximately 11 months into treatment, with a range of roughly 6 to 36 months. On average, each sample yielded 270,000 or so productive templates and tens of thousands of productive rearrangements. Of the 90 or so participants in the trial, roughly 26 had longitudinal samples available. Cryopreserved peripheral blood mononuclear cells were collected at three points: before therapy, at response, and at either sustained remission or disease progression.

Approximately 2 micrograms of genomic DNA were extracted from cryopreserved PBMCs for TCR beta library preparation. High-throughput TCR beta sequencing was performed on longitudinal blood samples from CLL patients receiving ibrutinib monotherapy. The patients were enrolled in a single-center, open-label phase 2 trial of ibrutinib monotherapy. What the study reported, not specific to this receptor: Sampling times were not matched between sustained-remission and progressing patients, and lymph node repertoires were not studied. Public clonotypes were found to be uncommon and were observed to contract or remain stable during treatment; the increase in clonality was shown to reflect expansion of private clonotypes at ibrutinib response. Baseline clonality exceeded that of age-matched healthy donors and correlated strongly with circulating CD8+ T-cell counts. At ibrutinib response clonality went up, during sustained remission it held steady, and at progression it dropped back toward baseline.

The goal of deep resolution MiSeq sequencing was a depth between 1 in 1 million and 1 in 200,000 T cells, and coverage averaged 10x per clonotype. The immunoSEQ hsTCRB Kit was used to generate TCR beta libraries. The authors processed their data as follows. The data were analyzed with ImmunoSEQ Analyzer and ImmunoSEQ Data Assistant, and V, D and J gene assignments followed IMGT definitions. Clonality, which ranges from 0 to 1, was calculated as one minus the normalized Shannon entropy of productive rearrangement frequencies. Only overrepresented clonotypes making up at least 0.05% of the repertoire of each patient were included in the public clonotype analysis. About a dozen age-matched healthy donor repertoires from immuneACCESS served as clonality controls. TCRdb carries this immuneACCESS record with in-frame sequences only. Its versions omit some clonotypes, under half of them owing to an unresolved V gene in the studies checked, with the rest unexplained. V, J and clone size were drawn from that table, and D and trimming were deduced from the DNA. This sample gives 20,000 to 25,000 clones in total; approximately 74% of them show up just once. The biggest ten clones account for roughly 24% of the sample.

Comments on this clone: What antigen it recognizes has not been identified. One base away there is no much larger clone; base qualities are not given.

The clonotype was recovered from a human donor with chronic lymphocytic leukemia. Sample: PBMCs, taken before ibrutinib treatment.

The nucleotide sequence is TGTGCCAGCAGTTACTCGAACCCGGTATACAATGAGCAGTTCTTC. Its translation is CASSYSNPVYNEQFF. Recombination linked TRBV6-6 to TRBJ2-1, with no confident D gene call. Trimming takes 0 bases from V and 4 bases from J, and the germline ends sit 10 bases apart. The CDR3 goes from the cysteine to the phenylalanine over 15 residues. This entry keeps only the CDR3 DNA: 45 bases, framed from base 1. The germline V gene encodes CDR1 MNHNY and CDR2 SVGAGI (reference sequence).